This is a list of T cell receptor beta chains from one sample in a study of OX40 agonist ivuxolimab in advanced cancers. Profiled with immunoSEQ multiplex PCR; TCRdb holds only in-frame clones, not every one. This table holds around 72,000 clones, just over 85% found once. The sample consisted of CD4+ or CD8+ T cells sorted from blood, taken in a trial of the OX40 agonist ivuxolimab. The source of these receptors is an adult with an advanced solid tumor such as melanoma, head and neck, liver or kidney cancer. Both conserved end residues are part of each CDR3. D genes are given only for firm matches. The size of a clone is reported for some rows only, either as once, few or many, or as a class for expanded clones.

CDR3nt | CDR3aa | v_gene | d_gene | abundance | j_gene
TGCGCCAGCAGCCCCCCGCGACAGCGGAACACTGAAGCTTTCTTT | CASSPPRQRNTEAFF | TRBV10-2 | . | . | TRBJ1-1
TGTGCCACCAGCAGAGATGGGAGCTCAGTCGGGTATGGCTACACCTTC | CATSRDGSSVGYGYTF | TRBV15 | . | . | TRBJ1-2
TGTGCCAGCAGTGCCCCAGGGGGCGGTTACGAGCAGTACTTC | CASSAPGGGYEQYF | TRBV6-5 | TRBD1 | . | TRBJ2-7
TGTGCCAGCAGCGTAGGGGGGGCGTTCTCTACCCACGATACGCAGTATTTT | CASSVGGAFSTHDTQYF | TRBV9 | . | once | TRBJ2-3
TGTGCCAGCAGCTTAACCCGTAGACAGGACGGCGGCGCTTTCTTT | CASSLTRRQDGGAFF | TRBV7-8 | . | . | TRBJ1-1
TGCAGCGTTAATCGCCGGGACAGAAGCTCCTACGAGCAGTACTTC | CSVNRRDRSSYEQYF | TRBV29-1 | TRBD1 | . | TRBJ2-7
TGTGCCAGCTTAGGGGCGTTCCAAGAGACCCAGTACTTC | CASLGAFQETQYF | TRBV18 | . | . | TRBJ2-5
TGTGCCAGCAGCTTTCGTGGGGGGCGGAGAGATACGCAGTATTTT | CASSFRGGRRDTQYF | TRBV5-8 | . | . | TRBJ2-3
TGTGCCAGCTCCCCCGGACAGGCGAACACTGAAGCTTTCTTT | CASSPGQANTEAFF | TRBV18 | TRBD1 | . | TRBJ1-1
TGTGCCAGCAGTTTCGGGACAGGGGGGAACTACGAGCAGTACTTC | CASSFGTGGNYEQYF | TRBV27 | TRBD1 | . | TRBJ2-7
TGCGCCAGCAGCTTGGCCACGGGCGGGATCGATTCACCCCTCCACTTT | CASSLATGGIDSPLHF | TRBV5-1 | . | . | TRBJ1-6
TGTGCCAGCAGCCTCGGGGAGCTGTTTTTT | CASSLGELFF | TRBV7-9 | . | few | TRBJ2-2
TGTGCCAGTAGTACCGGGTCGCAGGCAATCGGGGAGCTGTTTTTT | CASSTGSQAIGELFF | TRBV19 | . | . | TRBJ2-2
TGTGCCACCAGCAGAGATCGCAAACTCACTGAAGCTTTCTTT | CATSRDRKLTEAFF | TRBV15 | . | . | TRBJ1-1
TGTGCCAGCAGGAGGGACAGAGACACCTACAATGAGCAGTTCTTC | CASRRDRDTYNEQFF | TRBV6-1 | TRBD1 | once | TRBJ2-1
TGTGCCAGCTCACCCTCCCGACTGGTAGATACTGAAGCTTTCTTT | CASSPSRLVDTEAFF | TRBV18 | . | . | TRBJ1-1
TGTGCCAGCAGCGCGGGACAGGGATTAGCTAACTATGGCTACACCTTC | CASSAGQGLANYGYTF | TRBV9 | TRBD1 | few | TRBJ1-2
TGTGCCAGCAATCTAGGGGGGGAGACCCAGTACTTC | CASNLGGETQYF | TRBV6-5 | . | . | TRBJ2-5
TGTGCCAGCAGCGTAGCCGGGGCGAACACTGAAGCTTTCTTT | CASSVAGANTEAFF | TRBV9 | . | . | TRBJ1-1
TGTGCCAGCACTCCCGTCCGAAGCTCTGGAAACACCATATATTTT | CASTPVRSSGNTIYF | TRBV25-1 | . | . | TRBJ1-3
TGTGCCAGCAGTGACGAAGGGGGAGGCAATCAGCCCCAGCATTTT | CASSDEGGGNQPQHF | TRBV6-1 | . | few | TRBJ1-5
TGTGCCAGCAGCTTTCTAGCGAACGAGCAGTACTTC | CASSFLANEQYF | TRBV5-6 | . | . | TRBJ2-7
TGTGCCACCAGCAGGCCTCTAGCGGGGTCTAGCACAGATACGCAGTATTTT | CATSRPLAGSSTDTQYF | TRBV15 | TRBD2 | . | TRBJ2-3
TGTGCTAGTGGTTTGGGGGTGGGGACAGCTAGCACAGATACGCAGTATTTT | CASGLGVGTASTDTQYF | TRBV12-5 | TRBD1 | . | TRBJ2-3
TGTGCCAGCAGCCAAAGACAGGATTTCAACTATGGCTACACCTTC | CASSQRQDFNYGYTF | TRBV6-5 | . | . | TRBJ1-2
TGTGCCAGTAGTATTGAAGGGGGGGAAAATCAGCCCCAGCATTTT | CASSIEGGENQPQHF | TRBV19 | . | . | TRBJ1-5
TGTGCCAATTTTCAGGCGCGCACCGGGGAGCTGTTTTTT | CANFQARTGELFF | TRBV7-9 | . | . | TRBJ2-2